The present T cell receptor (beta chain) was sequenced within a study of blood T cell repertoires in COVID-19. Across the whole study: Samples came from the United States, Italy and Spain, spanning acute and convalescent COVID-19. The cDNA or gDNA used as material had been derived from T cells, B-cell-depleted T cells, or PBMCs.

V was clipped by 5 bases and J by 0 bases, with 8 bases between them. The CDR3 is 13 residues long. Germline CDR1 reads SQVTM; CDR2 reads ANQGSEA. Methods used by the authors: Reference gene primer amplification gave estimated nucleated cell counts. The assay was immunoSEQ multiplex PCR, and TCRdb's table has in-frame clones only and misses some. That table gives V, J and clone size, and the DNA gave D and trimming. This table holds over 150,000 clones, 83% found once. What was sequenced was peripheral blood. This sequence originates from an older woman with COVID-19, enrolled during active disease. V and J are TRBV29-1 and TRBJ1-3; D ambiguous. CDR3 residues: CSVSVDSGNTIYF. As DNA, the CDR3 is TGCAGCGTTTCGGTAGACTCTGGAAACACCATATATTTT.